Listed here are 30 T cell receptor beta chains from one sample, sequenced in a study of response to subunit inactivated influenza vaccine. In TCRdb, the RT-PCR reads were re-called with MiXCR into one record per CDR3 protein. The sample yields around 540,000 distinct CDR3 sequences, 10% to 15% seen once. Sequenced here: PBMCs from blood, sampled on the day of vaccination. These receptor sequences come from a man aged 50 or older who received an inactivated influenza vaccine.

The chain joins TRBV5-1 to TRBJ2-5; D gene uncertain. V lost 4 bases and J lost 6, with 10 bases in between. In germline, CDR1 is SGHRS, CDR2 YFSETQ. The CDR3 is made up of 12 amino acids. CDR3 nucleotide sequence: TGCGCCAGCAGCGGGTCAGACAAGACCCAGTACTTC. Translation: CASSGSDKTQYF.

This clonotype occurred a few times. The CDR3 DNA follows: TGTGCCAGCAGCTCCCTAGCGGGAGACAATGAGCAGTTCTTC. It translates to CASSSLAGDNEQFF. This rearrangement joins TRBV7-3 to TRBJ2-1, with 10 nucleotides matching TRBD2. This CDR3 has 14 residues. The V gene's germline CDR1 is SGHTA and CDR2 FQGTGA. V lost 4 bases and J lost 5; bases outside the gene matches: 2.

The chain employs TRBV29-1 and TRBJ2-1, with TRBD2 as a possible D gene (6 bases). The germline CDR1 and CDR2 sequences are SQVTM and ANQGSEA. CDR3 length: 12 residues. V lost 3 bases, J lost 7 bases, and 10 bases lay in between. The CDR3 region has the DNA TGCAGCGTTGAGTTAGCGGAAAATGAGCAGTTCTTC. It yields the protein CSVELAENEQFF.

The chain joins TRBV5-1 to TRBJ2-3; D could derive from TRBD1 or TRBD2 (5 bases each). Trimming pared 2 bases from V and 1 base from J, leaving 14 bases between. Germline CDR1 SGHRS, CDR2 YFSETQ. The CDR3 totals 16 residues. This chain's CDR3 is CASSLKPGTGTDTQYF. CDR3 coding DNA: TGCGCCAGCAGCTTAAAACCCGGGACCGGCACAGATACGCAGTATTTT.

This clonotype has only a few counts. The V call is TRBV7-2, the J call TRBJ2-3; 7 nucleotides agree with TRBD1. There are 17 residues in the CDR3. Germline V lookup: CDR1 SGHTA, CDR2 FQGNSA. The ends lost 2 bases at V and 6 bases at J; junction bases unmatched: 14. CDR3 sequence (DNA): TGTGCCAGCAGCTTATTCCCCCAGGACAGGAGGTTTGATACGCAGTATTTT. It translates to CASSLFPQDRRFDTQYF.

This chain uses TRBV3-1 with TRBJ2-7; D may be TRBD1 or TRBD2 (5 bases each). This CDR3 comprises 16 residues. Germline CDR1 reads LGHDT; CDR2 reads YNNKEL (reference sequence). V lost 0 bases, J lost 3 bases, and 15 bases lay in between. CDR3 sequence (DNA): TGTGCCAGCAGCCAAGACCTTCGGGACGTCCACTACGAGCAGTACTTC. It specifies CASSQDLRDVHYEQYF.

The chain couples TRBV4-3 to TRBJ2-7; 10 nucleotides line up with TRBD2. Trimming took 2 bases from V and 3 from J; bases not matched to a gene: 4. Germline V gives CDR1 LGHNA, CDR2 YSLEER. This CDR3 spans 15 amino acids. This chain's CDR3 is CASSQRLAGGYEQYF. The CDR3 DNA sequence: TGCGCCAGCAGCCAACGGTTAGCGGGGGGCTACGAGCAGTACTTC.

The V and J genes are TRBV5-1 and TRBJ2-3; D might be TRBD1 (6 bases). V gave up 1 base and J gave up 4 bases, with 13 bases separating them. The CDR3 totals 15 residues. CDR1 is SGHRS, CDR2 YFSETQ, per germline. This CDR3 reads CASSLTGYGPDTQYF. CDR3 sequence (DNA): TGCGCCAGCAGCTTGACAGGGTATGGCCCAGATACGCAGTATTTT.

This clonotype occurred many times. The J gene is TRBJ2-7, the V gene TRBV7-9; 14 bases map to TRBD2. Germline values: CDR1 SEHNR, CDR2 FQNEAQ (reference sequence). The junction had 3 bases not matched to a gene; V was cut back by 5 bases and J by 6 bases. The CDR3 is made up of 14 amino acids. The CDR3 nucleotides are TGTGCCAGCAGCGGGACTAGCGGGAGATCCGAGCAGTACTTC. It is translated as CASSGTSGRSEQYF. Full variable domain (outside the CDR3, taken from reference TRBV7-9 and TRBJ2-7): DTGVSQNPRHKITKRGQNVTFRCDPISEHNRLYWYRQTLGQGPEFLTYFQNEAQLEKSRLLSDRFSAERPKGSFSTLEIQRTEQGDSAMYLCASSGTSGRSEQYFGPGTRLTVT.

This chain connects TRBV15 to TRBJ2-7; 8 nucleotides line up with TRBD1. Trimming at V came to 2 bases and at J to 9 bases, leaving 9 bases not matched to a gene. The CDR3 has 14 residues. Germline assignment: CDR1 LNHNV and CDR2 YYDKDF (reference sequence). The CDR3 DNA is TGTGCCACCAGCAGATCCGGGACAGGCTTACGGCAGTACTTC. It yields the protein CATSRSGTGLRQYF.

In this sample, this clonotype turned up a few times. The chain couples TRBV3-1 to TRBJ1-1; no clear D. V was clipped by 1 base and J by 7 bases, with 4 bases between them. CDR1 is LGHDT and CDR2 is YNNKEL in the germline V gene (reference sequence). The CDR3 runs 11 residues. CDR3 in amino acids: CASSQAGEAFF. CDR3 bases: TGTGCCAGCAGCCAAGCTGGTGAAGCTTTCTTT.

The chain combines TRBV7-2 with TRBJ2-3; TRBD2 aligns across 8 bases. The CDR3 extends over 16 amino acids. V shed 0 bases and J 6 bases; nucleotides not matched to a gene: 8. Germline CDR1 SGHTA, CDR2 FQGNSA. CDR3 DNA sequence: TGTGCCAGCAGCTTAGCCGGGGGGGCTGGCAAGGATACGCAGTATTTT. Translated: CASSLAGGAGKDTQYF.

This clonotype came up many times. The chain has TRBV20-1 and TRBJ2-3, with TRBD2 matching over 11 bases. The CDR3 has 17 amino acids. Germline lookup yields CDR1 DFQATT and CDR2 SNEGSKA (reference sequence). V lost 2 bases and J lost 4; bases outside the gene matches: 11. DNA of the CDR3: TGCAGTGCTAGACCTCGAACTAGCGGGAGCTTGCCAGATACGCAGTATTTT. It specifies CSARPRTSGSLPDTQYF.

Ten or more counts support this clonotype. V gene TRBV5-1 combines with J gene TRBJ2-5; possibly TRBD2 for D (5 bases). The V gene's germline CDR1 is SGHRS and CDR2 YFSETQ. The CDR3 spans 14 residues. The V gene lost 4 bases and the J gene lost 4 bases, with 14 bases spanning the gap. CDR3 residues: CASSRRGRGETQYF. CDR3 sequence (DNA): TGCGCCAGCAGCCGTAGAGGGCGAGGAGAGACCCAGTACTTC.

The J gene is TRBJ2-2, the V gene TRBV24-1, with 9 nucleotides matching TRBD2. The germline CDR1 and CDR2 sequences are KGHDR and SFDVKD. CDR3 length: 16 residues. V dropped 4 bases and J dropped 6; count of bases not matched to a gene: 8. The CDR3 bases are TGTGCCACCAGTGACTTAGCGGGAGATCGGCCCGGGGAGCTGTTTTTT. Its protein is CATSDLAGDRPGELFF.

This clonotype was seen ten or more times. The V and J genes are TRBV12-3 or TRBV12-4 and TRBJ2-5; D ambiguous. The germline V and J ends were trimmed by 4 bases and 4 bases, with 13 bases remaining between them. The CDR3 runs to 14 residues. This CDR3 is CASSSFSRRETQYF. The CDR3 DNA follows: TGTGCCAGCAGTTCCTTCTCTCGCCGAGAGACCCAGTACTTC.

This clonotype was counted ten times or more. The rearrangement joins TRBV20-1 to TRBJ2-7; D may match TRBD1 or TRBD2 (5 bases each). The CDR3 has 13 residues. Germline CDR1 reads DFQATT; CDR2 reads SNEGSKA (reference sequence). V lost 5 bases and J lost 7, with 18 bases in between. CDR3 nucleotide sequence: TGCAGTGCTGTCCGGGCCGGCTGGGGGGAGCAGTACTTC. It yields the protein CSAVRAGWGEQYF.

This clonotype came up a few times. The genes are TRBV27 and TRBJ2-7; 8 bases fit TRBD2. Trimming at V came to 6 bases and at J to 1 base, leaving 5 bases not matched to a gene. Germline V lookup: CDR1 MNHEY, CDR2 SMNVEV (reference sequence). The CDR3 loop spans 14 amino acids. The CDR3 spells CASSSGTRSYEQYF. The CDR3 DNA follows: TGTGCCAGCAGCTCCGGGACTAGGTCCTACGAGCAGTACTTC.

The V call is TRBV6-1, the J call TRBJ1-1; D may be TRBD1 (6 bases). The germline V gene encodes CDR1 MNHNS and CDR2 SASEGT. The CDR3 is 14 amino acids. The V and J ends lost 2 bases and 1 base respectively, with 8 bases between them. CDR3 loop: CASSELTGNTEAFF. The CDR3 DNA sequence: TGTGCCAGCAGTGAATTGACAGGGAACACTGAAGCTTTCTTT.

In DNA, the CDR3 is TGCGCCAGCAGCTTGGGGGGGACTAGAACCACAGATACGCAGTATTTT. Translation: CASSLGGTRTTDTQYF. This chain joins TRBV5-1 and TRBJ2-3; 8 positions agree with TRBD2. Germline V CDR1 and CDR2: SGHRS, YFSETQ. This CDR3 comprises 16 residues. Trimming removed 0 bases from V and 2 bases from J; junction bases left unmatched: 5.

The V gene is TRBV29-1, the J gene TRBJ2-5; D tentatively fits TRBD1 or TRBD2 (5 bases each). CDR3 length: 13 residues. Trimming removed 7 bases from V and 5 bases from J, with 17 bases in between. Germline V gene lookup returns CDR1 SQVTM and CDR2 ANQGSEA. CDR3 nucleotides: TGCAGCGCCCGGCTACGGGGCTCGGAGACCCAGTACTTC. Translation: CSARLRGSETQYF.

This clonotype was counted a few times. The chain couples TRBV7-8 to TRBJ2-1; tentative D call: TRBD1 (6 bases). This CDR3 comprises 12 residues. V lost 6 bases, J lost 6 bases, and 9 bases lay in between. Germline CDR1 SGHVS, CDR2 FQNEAQ. The CDR3 DNA follows: TGTGCCAGCAGTTGGACAGTCAATGAGCAGTTCTTC. Its protein is CASSWTVNEQFF.

With regard to this clonotype: A junction end diverges from the germline sequence, so it may reflect a read error. V and J are TRBV25-1 and TRBJ2-7; the D is unclear. The germline gives CDR1 MGHDK, CDR2 SYGVNS. CDR3 size: 12 residues. CDR3 sequence: CACSVSSYEQYF. In DNA form, the CDR3 reads TGTGCCTGCAGTGTCTCCAGCTACGAGCAGTACTTC.

The chain recombines TRBV6-2 or TRBV6-3 with TRBJ2-2; 12 bases fit TRBD2. V was clipped by 2 bases and J by 6 bases; unmatched bases: 10. Per the germline V gene, CDR1 is MNHEY and CDR2 is SVGEGT. This CDR3 is built from 18 residues. CDR3 DNA sequence: TGTGCCAGCAGTTACCCTTCGACTAGCGGGAGATGGGCCGGGGAGCTGTTTTTT. This codes for CASSYPSTSGRWAGELFF.

This sequence joins TRBV4-2 and TRBJ2-5; the match to TRBD2 covers 14 bases. The CDR3 runs 16 residues. Looked up from germline, CDR1 is LGHNA and CDR2 is YNFKEQ. V shed 4 bases, J shed 5 bases, and the junction held 6 bases outside the gene matches. CDR3 amino acids: CASSPPGLAGEETQYF. In DNA, the CDR3 is TGTGCCAGCAGCCCACCGGGACTAGCGGGGGAGGAGACCCAGTACTTC.

This clonotype was seen at least ten times. The rearrangement links TRBV20-1 to TRBJ2-5; D is undetermined. V lost 3 bases to trimming and J lost 2 bases, with 7 bases between them. From germline, CDR1 is DFQATT and CDR2 SNEGSKA (reference sequence). This CDR3 contains 12 residues. CDR3 protein: CSASRFQETQYF. The CDR3 DNA follows: TGCAGTGCTAGTCGGTTTCAAGAGACCCAGTACTTC.

The chain couples TRBV5-1 to TRBJ2-2, with D hard to call. Trimming pared 0 bases from V and 0 bases from J, leaving 9 bases between. The CDR3 runs 16 residues. Germline values: CDR1 SGHRS, CDR2 YFSETQ. DNA of the CDR3: TGCGCCAGCAGCTTGGTTACGTTCGCGAACACCGGGGAGCTGTTTTTT. Its protein is CASSLVTFANTGELFF.

In this sample, this clonotype turned up many times. The chain is built from TRBV6-1 and TRBJ2-1; 10 bases are shared with TRBD2. Germline CDR1 MNHNS, CDR2 SASEGT. V lost 5 bases to trimming and J lost 7 bases; unmatched junction nucleotides: 14. The CDR3 spans 17 residues. The CDR3 is CASSIYSGRLLPNEQFF. The CDR3, as DNA: TGTGCCAGCAGTATCTATAGCGGGAGGCTCTTACCTAATGAGCAGTTCTTC.

This clonotype came up many times. This rearrangement joins TRBV12-3 or TRBV12-4 to TRBJ2-5; D might be TRBD1 (6 bases). Trimming left V 6 bases short and J 3 bases short, with 11 bases between. CDR3 length: 13 residues. The CDR3 is CASRGHREETQYF. In DNA form, the CDR3 reads TGTGCCAGCAGGGGACATAGGGAAGAGACCCAGTACTTC.

The chain uses TRBV9 and TRBJ1-6; weak D call: TRBD1 (6 bases). The germline V gene has CDR1 SGDLS and CDR2 YYNGEE. CDR3 size: 14 residues. The V end lost 0 bases, the J end lost 8 bases, and 9 bases lay between the germline ends. The CDR3 region is CASSVDRVDSPLHF. The CDR3 coding sequence is TGTGCCAGCAGCGTAGACAGGGTAGATTCACCCCTCCACTTT.